The 4 T cell receptor beta chains given below trace back to one sample, sequenced in a study of T cell responses to AZD1222 COVID-19 vaccine. Clones were read by immunoSEQ multiplex PCR, and TCRdb kept only the in-frame ones, dropping some. In the table there are over 150,000 clones, just over 85% of which are singletons. Sequencing used peripheral blood, obtained on day 0 of AZD1222 vaccination. Receptors were obtained from an adult in good health.

This CDR3 is CAISEVSGNQPQHF. CDR3 sequence (DNA): TGTGCCATCAGTGAGGTAAGCGGAAATCAGCCCCAGCATTTT. The rearrangement joins TRBV10-3 to TRBJ1-5; no clear D. This CDR3 contains 14 residues. Between the trimmed V and J ends, which lost 2 bases and 4 bases, there was a span of 9 bases. Germline assignment: CDR1 ENHRY and CDR2 SYGVKD.

This chain connects TRBV15 to TRBJ2-1; tentative D call: TRBD2 (6 bases). Between the trimmed V and J ends, which lost 6 bases and 3 bases, there was a span of 18 bases. The germline gives CDR1 LNHNV, CDR2 YYDKDF (reference sequence). This CDR3 has 16 residues. As DNA, the CDR3 is TGTGCCACCAGGCCGGAGGGACGGAGTATCTACAATGAGCAGTTCTTC. Its protein product is CATRPEGRSIYNEQFF.

This clone was seen a single time. V usage is TRBV7-6 and J usage is TRBJ2-2; 8 positions match TRBD1. J gave up 0 bases and V 5 bases, and 2 bases lay outside the gene matches. Germline assignment: CDR1 SGHVS and CDR2 FNYEAQ. CDR3 size: 15 residues. The CDR3 sequence: CASSRQGSNTGELFF. CDR3 coding DNA: TGTGCCAGCAGCCGACAGGGGTCGAACACCGGGGAGCTGTTTTTT. Supplemented by reference TRBV7-6 and TRBJ2-2, the full variable domain reads GAGVSQSPRYKVTKRGQDVALRCDPISGHVSLYWYRQALGQGPEFLTYFNYEAQQDKSGLPNDRFSAERPEGSISTLTIQRTEQRDSAMYRCASSRQGSNTGELFFGEGSRLTVL.

CDR3 in DNA: TGCGCCAGCAGCTTGTCGGAGGGAGGAAATTCACCCCTCCACTTT. This sequence encodes CASSLSEGGNSPLHF. The rearrangement links TRBV5-1 to TRBJ1-6; D gene uncertain. V was trimmed by 1 base and J by 7 bases, leaving 12 bases between them. Looked up from germline, CDR1 is SGHRS and CDR2 is YFSETQ. The CDR3 totals 15 residues.